The clone carrying this TCR beta chain was seen only once. Its antigen is unknown. This sample was taken from a study of Ad26.COV2.S vaccination and SARS-CoV-2 variants. Study conclusions and caveats: Post-vaccination spike-specific CD8+ and CD4+ T cell responses reportedly had substantial breadth.

Generated by immunoSEQ multiplex PCR, the TCRdb table keeps only in-frame clones and is missing some. The sample has approximately 420,000 clones, approximately 88% seen once; the top ten hold around 3.6%. As to treatment: 19 received Ad26.COV2.S at low or high dose, single or two shots; several received placebo; per-sample allocation not given. All samples were drawn on day 63, counting from the first vaccine or placebo injection. The V and J ends lost 6 bases and 0 bases, in that order; junction bases with no gene match: 6. CDR3 length equals 14 residues. Germline V gives CDR1 SQVTM, CDR2 ANQGSEA. The sample was peripheral blood, taken in a trial of Ad26.COV2.S vaccine versus placebo. V is TRBV29-1 and J is TRBJ2-3; TRBD1 matches at 7 bases. The sequence was collected from a person aged 18-65 years who received the Ad26.COV2.S COVID-19 vaccine or a placebo. CDR3 protein: CSVGDSGSTDTQYF. The CDR3 nucleotides are TGCAGCGTCGGGGACAGCGGTAGCACAGATACGCAGTATTTT.